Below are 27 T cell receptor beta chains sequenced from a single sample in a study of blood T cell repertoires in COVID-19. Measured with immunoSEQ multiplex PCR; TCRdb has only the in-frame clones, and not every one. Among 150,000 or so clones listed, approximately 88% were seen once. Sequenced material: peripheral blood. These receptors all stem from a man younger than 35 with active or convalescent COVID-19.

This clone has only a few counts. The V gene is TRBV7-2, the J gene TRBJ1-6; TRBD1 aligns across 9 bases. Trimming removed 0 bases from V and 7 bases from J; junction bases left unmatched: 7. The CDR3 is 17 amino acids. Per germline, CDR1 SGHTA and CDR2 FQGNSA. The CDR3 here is CASSLAGGQGNNSPLHF. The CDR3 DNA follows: TGTGCCAGCAGCTTAGCGGGGGGACAGGGAAACAATTCACCCCTCCACTTT.

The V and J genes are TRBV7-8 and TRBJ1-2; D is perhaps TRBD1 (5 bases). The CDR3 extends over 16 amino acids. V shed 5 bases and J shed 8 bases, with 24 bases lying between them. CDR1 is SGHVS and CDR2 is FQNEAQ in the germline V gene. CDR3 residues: CASSPRRLGQREGYTF. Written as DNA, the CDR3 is TGTGCCAGCAGCCCACGTCGCCTAGGACAACGAGAGGGCTACACCTTC.

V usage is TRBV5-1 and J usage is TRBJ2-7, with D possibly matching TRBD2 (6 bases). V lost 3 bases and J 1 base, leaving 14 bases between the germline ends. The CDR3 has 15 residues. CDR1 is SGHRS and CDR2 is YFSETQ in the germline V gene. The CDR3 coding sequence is TGCGCCAGCAGCTGGGGGGTCCAATTATCCTACGAGCAGTACTTC. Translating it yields CASSWGVQLSYEQYF.

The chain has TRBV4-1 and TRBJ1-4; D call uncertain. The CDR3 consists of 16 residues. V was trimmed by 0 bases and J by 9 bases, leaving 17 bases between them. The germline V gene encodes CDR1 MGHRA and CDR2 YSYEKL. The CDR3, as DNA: TGCGCCAGCAGCCAAGATGTGGCAGGAACGGGGAAAAAACTGTTTTTT. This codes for CASSQDVAGTGKKLFF.

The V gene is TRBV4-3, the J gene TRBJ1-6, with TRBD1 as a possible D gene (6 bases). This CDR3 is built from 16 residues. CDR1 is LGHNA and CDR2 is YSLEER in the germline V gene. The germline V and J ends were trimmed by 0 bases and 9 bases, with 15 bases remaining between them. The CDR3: CASSQDPQGSSSPLHF. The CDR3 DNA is TGCGCCAGCAGCCAAGATCCACAGGGATCGAGTTCACCCCTCCACTTT.

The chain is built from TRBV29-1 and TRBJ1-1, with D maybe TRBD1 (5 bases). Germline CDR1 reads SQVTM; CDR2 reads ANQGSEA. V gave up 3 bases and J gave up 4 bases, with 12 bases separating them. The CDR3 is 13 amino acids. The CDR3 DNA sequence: TGCAGCGTTGAGGGGTCAGGGCTCACTGAAGCTTTCTTT. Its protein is CSVEGSGLTEAFF.

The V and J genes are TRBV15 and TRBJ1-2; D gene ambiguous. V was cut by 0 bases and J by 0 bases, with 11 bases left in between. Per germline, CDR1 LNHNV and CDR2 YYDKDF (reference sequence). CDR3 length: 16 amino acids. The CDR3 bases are TGTGCCACCAGCAGAGAGGGCAGGCGTACTAACTATGGCTACACCTTC. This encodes CATSREGRRTNYGYTF.

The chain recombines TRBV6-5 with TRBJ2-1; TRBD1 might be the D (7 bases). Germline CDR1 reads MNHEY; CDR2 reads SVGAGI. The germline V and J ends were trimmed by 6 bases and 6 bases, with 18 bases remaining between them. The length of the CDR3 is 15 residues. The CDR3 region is CASSLNQGGGNEQFF. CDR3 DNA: TGTGCCAGCAGCCTAAACCAGGGGGGAGGCAATGAGCAGTTCTTC.

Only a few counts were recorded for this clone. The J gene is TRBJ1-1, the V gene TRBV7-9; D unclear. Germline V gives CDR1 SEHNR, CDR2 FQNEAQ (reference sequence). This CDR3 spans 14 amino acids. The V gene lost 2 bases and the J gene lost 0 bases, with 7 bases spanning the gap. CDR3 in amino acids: CASSLSRLNTEAFF. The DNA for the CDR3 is TGTGCCAGCAGCTTAAGCAGGTTGAACACTGAAGCTTTCTTT. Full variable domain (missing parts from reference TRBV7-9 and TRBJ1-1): DTGVSQNPRHKITKRGQNVTFRCDPISEHNRLYWYRQTLGQGPEFLTYFQNEAQLEKSRLLSDRFSAERPKGSFSTLEIQRTEQGDSAMYLCASSLSRLNTEAFFGQGTRLTVV.

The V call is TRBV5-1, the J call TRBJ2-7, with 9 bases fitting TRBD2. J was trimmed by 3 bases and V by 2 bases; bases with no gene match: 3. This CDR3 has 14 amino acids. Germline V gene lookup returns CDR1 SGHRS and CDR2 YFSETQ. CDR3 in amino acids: CASSFGLASYEQYF. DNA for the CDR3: TGCGCCAGCAGCTTTGGACTAGCGAGCTACGAGCAGTACTTC.

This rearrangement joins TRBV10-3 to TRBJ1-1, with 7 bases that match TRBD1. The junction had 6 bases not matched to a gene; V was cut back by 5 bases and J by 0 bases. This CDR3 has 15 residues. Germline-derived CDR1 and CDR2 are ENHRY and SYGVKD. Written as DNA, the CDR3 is TGTGCCATCAGTAAACAGGGGCCCATGAACACTGAAGCTTTCTTT. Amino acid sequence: CAISKQGPMNTEAFF.

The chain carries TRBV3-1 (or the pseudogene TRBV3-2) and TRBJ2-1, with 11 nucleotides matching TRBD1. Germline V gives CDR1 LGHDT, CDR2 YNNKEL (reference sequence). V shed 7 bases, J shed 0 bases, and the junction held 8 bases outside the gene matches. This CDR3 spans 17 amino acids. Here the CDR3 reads CASMDRGRGGSYNEQFF. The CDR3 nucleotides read TGTGCCAGCATGGACAGGGGGCGCGGGGGCTCCTACAATGAGCAGTTCTTC.

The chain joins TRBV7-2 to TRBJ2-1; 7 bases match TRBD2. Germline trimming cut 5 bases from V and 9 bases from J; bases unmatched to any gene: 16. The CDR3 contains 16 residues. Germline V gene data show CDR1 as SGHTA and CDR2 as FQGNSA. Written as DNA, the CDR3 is TGTGCCAGCAGCCCACGCCGGGGGAGCGGGACCGGTGAGCAGTTCTTC. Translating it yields CASSPRRGSGTGEQFF. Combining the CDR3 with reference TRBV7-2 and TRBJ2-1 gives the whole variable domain GAGVSQSPSNKVTEKGKDVELRCDPISGHTALYWYRQSLGQGLEFLIYFQGNSAPDKSGLPSDRFSAERTGGSVSTLTIQRTQQEDSAVYLCASSPRRGSGTGEQFFGPGTRLTVL.

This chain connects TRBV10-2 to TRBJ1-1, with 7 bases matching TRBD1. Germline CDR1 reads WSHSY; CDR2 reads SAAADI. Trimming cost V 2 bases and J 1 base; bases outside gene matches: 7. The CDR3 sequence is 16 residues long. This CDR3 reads CASSESWAGGNTEAFF. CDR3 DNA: TGCGCCAGCAGTGAGAGTTGGGCAGGGGGGAACACTGAAGCTTTCTTT.

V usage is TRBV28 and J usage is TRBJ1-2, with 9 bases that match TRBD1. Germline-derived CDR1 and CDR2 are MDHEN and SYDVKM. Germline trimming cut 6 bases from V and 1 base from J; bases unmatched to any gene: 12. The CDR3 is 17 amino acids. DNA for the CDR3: TGTGCCAGCAGAAACACGAGAAGGACAGGGGTTAACTATGGCTACACCTTC. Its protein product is CASRNTRRTGVNYGYTF.

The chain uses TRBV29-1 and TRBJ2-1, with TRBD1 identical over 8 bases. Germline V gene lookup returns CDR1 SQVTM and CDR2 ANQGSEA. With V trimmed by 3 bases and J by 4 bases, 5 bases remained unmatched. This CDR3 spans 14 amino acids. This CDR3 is CSVDQGALYNEQFF. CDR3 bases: TGCAGCGTTGATCAGGGGGCTTTATACAATGAGCAGTTCTTC.

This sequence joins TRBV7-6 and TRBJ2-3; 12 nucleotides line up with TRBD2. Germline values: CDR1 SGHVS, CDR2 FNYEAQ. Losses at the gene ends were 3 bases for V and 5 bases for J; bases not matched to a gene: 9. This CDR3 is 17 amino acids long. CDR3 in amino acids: CASSFSRLAGAGDTQYF. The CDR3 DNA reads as TGTGCCAGCAGCTTCAGCCGACTAGCGGGAGCCGGAGATACGCAGTATTTT.

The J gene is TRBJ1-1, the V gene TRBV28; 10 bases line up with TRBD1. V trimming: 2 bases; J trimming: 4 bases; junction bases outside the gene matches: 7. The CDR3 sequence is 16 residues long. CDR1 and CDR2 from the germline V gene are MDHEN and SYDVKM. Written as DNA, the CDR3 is TGTGCCAGCAGTTTAGTCAGGACAGGGGGGGGCACTGAAGCTTTCTTT. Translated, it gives CASSLVRTGGGTEAFF.

The CDR3: CASSLSLGLAGGIYNEQFF. In DNA, the CDR3 is TGCGCCAGCAGCCTATCCTTGGGACTAGCGGGGGGCATCTACAATGAGCAGTTCTTC. The rearrangement uses TRBV4-1 and TRBJ2-1, with TRBD2 matching over 15 bases. There are 19 residues in the CDR3. V lost 4 bases and J lost 3; bases outside the gene matches: 10. Germline V CDR1 and CDR2: MGHRA, YSYEKL.

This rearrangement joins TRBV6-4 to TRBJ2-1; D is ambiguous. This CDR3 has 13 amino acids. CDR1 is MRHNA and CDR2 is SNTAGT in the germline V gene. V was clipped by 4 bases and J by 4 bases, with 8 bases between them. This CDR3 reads CASSVELYNEQFF. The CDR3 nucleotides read TGTGCCAGCAGTGTCGAGTTATACAATGAGCAGTTCTTC.

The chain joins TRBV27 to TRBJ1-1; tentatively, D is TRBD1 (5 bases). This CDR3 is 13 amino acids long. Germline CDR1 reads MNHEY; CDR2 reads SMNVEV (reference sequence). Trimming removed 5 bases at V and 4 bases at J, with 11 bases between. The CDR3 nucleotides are TGTGCCAGCAGTACCGAAGGGGTCACTGAAGCTTTCTTT. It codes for CASSTEGVTEAFF.

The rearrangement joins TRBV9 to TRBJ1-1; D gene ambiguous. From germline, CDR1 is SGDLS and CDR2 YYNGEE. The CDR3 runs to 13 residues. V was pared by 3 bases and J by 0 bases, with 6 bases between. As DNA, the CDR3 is TGTGCCAGCAGCGGTCAAATGAACACTGAAGCTTTCTTT. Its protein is CASSGQMNTEAFF.

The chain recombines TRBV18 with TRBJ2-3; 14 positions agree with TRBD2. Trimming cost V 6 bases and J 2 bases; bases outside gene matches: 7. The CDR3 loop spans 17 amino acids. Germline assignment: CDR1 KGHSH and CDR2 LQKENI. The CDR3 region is CASSPGGLAGATDTQYF. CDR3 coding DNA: TGTGCCAGCTCCCCGGGGGGACTAGCGGGAGCCACAGATACGCAGTATTTT.

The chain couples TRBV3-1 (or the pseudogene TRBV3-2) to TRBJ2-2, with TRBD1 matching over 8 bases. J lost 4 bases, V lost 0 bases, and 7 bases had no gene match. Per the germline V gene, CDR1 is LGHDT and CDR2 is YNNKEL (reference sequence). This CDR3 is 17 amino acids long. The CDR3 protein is CASSQDHAGGATGELFF. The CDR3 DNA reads TGTGCCAGCAGCCAAGATCACGCAGGGGGCGCCACCGGGGAGCTGTTTTTT.

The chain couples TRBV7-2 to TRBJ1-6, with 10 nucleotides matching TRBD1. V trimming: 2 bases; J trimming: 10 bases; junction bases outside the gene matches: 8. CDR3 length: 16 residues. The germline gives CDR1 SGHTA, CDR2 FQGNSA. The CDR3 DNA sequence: TGTGCCAGCAGCTTACGCCCGACAGGGGGCAGATCACCCCTCCACTTT. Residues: CASSLRPTGGRSPLHF.

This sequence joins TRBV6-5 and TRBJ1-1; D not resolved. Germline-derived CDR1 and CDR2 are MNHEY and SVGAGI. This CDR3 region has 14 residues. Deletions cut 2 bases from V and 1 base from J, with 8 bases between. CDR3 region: CASSYERSNTEAFF. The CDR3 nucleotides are TGTGCCAGCAGTTACGAGAGGTCGAACACTGAAGCTTTCTTT.

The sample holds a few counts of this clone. The CDR3 spells CASSVISGSRDTQYF. DNA for the CDR3: TGTGCCAGCAGCGTAATTAGCGGGAGCCGGGATACGCAGTATTTT. The gene calls are TRBV9 and TRBJ2-3; 9 nucleotides match TRBD2. The CDR3 loop spans 15 amino acids. The V gene's germline CDR1 is SGDLS and CDR2 YYNGEE. V gave up 1 base and J gave up 6 bases; unmatched junction bases: 6.